Included here is one T cell receptor beta chain sequence, with context. Its antigen is not known. This specimen comes from a study of CD8+ T cells in alopecia areata. General study results and limits: Scalp data also include sequences from resident alphabeta T cells of normal skin.

cDNA reverse transcribed from extracted RNA served as the sequencing template. Here immunoSEQ multiplex PCR was the method, and the copy in TCRdb shows in-frame clones only, minus some. Of over 150,000 clones in the sample, 45% to 70% are singletons; the top ten hold roughly 5%. The source is a human donor in good health. Sequenced material: CD8+ T cells sorted from blood.

For the CDR3, the DNA is TGTGCCAGCTGGACGGCTGGAAACACCATATATTTT. Protein: CASWTAGNTIYF. The chain carries TRBV27 and TRBJ1-3; D is unresolved. This CDR3 comprises 12 residues. The germline V and J ends were trimmed by 8 bases and 2 bases, with 7 bases remaining between them. In germline, CDR1 is MNHEY, CDR2 SMNVEV (reference sequence).